The clone carrying this T cell receptor (beta chain) has more than one count but fewer than ten. Treg sorting used a CD4+CD25+CD127-/low gate. One entry per CDR3 protein, called by TCRdb with MiXCR from the 5' RACE reads. The top ten hold 2.5% to 4% of the sample, which has under 65,000 distinct CDR3 sequences, 20% to 25% seen once. The CDR3 spans 14 residues. V lost 0 bases and J 6 bases, leaving 7 bases between the germline ends. CDR1 and CDR2 from the germline V gene are SGHRS and YFSETQ. The rearrangement links TRBV5-1 to TRBJ1-6, with D possibly being TRBD1 (5 bases). The clonotype comes from a female donor with breast cancer. The sequenced material came from tumor-infiltrating Tregs sorted from the breast tumor. The CDR3 coding sequence is TGCGCCAGCAGCTTGGGGGACCCTAATTCACCCCTCCACTTT. Its translation: CASSLGDPNSPLHF.